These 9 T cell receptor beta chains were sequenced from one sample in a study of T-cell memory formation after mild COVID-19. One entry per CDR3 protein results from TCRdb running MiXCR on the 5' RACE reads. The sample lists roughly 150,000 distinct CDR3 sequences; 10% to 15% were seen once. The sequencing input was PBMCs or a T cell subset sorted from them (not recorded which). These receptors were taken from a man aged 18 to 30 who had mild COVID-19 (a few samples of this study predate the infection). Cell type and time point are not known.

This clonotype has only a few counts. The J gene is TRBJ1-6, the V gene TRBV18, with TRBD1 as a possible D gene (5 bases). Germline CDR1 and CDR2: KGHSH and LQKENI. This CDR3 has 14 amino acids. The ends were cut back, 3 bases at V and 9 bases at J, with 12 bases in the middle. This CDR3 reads CASSPRDLGSPLHF. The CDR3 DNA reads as TGTGCCAGCTCACCGCGGGACCTAGGTTCACCCCTCCACTTT.

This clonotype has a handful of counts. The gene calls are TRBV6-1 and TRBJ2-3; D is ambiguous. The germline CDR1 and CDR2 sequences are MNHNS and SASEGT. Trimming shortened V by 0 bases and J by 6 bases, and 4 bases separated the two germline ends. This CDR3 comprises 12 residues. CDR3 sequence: CASSEADDTQYF. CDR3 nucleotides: TGTGCCAGCAGTGAAGCGGATGATACGCAGTATTTT.

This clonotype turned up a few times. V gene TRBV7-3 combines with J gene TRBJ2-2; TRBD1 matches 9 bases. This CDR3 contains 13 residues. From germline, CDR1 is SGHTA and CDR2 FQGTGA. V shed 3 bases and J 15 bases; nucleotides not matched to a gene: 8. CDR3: CASSFRTGDSVFF. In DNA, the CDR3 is TGTGCCAGCAGCTTCCGGACAGGGGATTCGGTGTTTTTT.

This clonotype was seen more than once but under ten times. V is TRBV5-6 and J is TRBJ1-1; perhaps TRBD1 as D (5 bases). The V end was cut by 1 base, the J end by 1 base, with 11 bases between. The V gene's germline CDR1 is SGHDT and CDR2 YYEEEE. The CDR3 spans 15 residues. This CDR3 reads CASSLTGITNTEAFF. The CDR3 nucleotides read TGTGCCAGCAGCTTGACAGGAATAACGAACACTGAAGCTTTCTTT.

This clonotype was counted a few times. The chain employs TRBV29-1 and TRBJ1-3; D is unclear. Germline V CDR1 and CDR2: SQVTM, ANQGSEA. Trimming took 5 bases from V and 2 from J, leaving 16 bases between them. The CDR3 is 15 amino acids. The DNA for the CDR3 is TGCAGCGTTAGGGAAGGGATCTCGGCTGGAAACACCATATATTTT. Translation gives CSVREGISAGNTIYF. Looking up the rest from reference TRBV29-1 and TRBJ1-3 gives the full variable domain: SAVISQKPSRDICQRGTSLTIQCQVDSQVTMMFWYRQQPGQSLTLIATANQGSEATYESGFVIDKFPISRPNLTFSTLTVSNMSPEDSSIYLCSVREGISAGNTIYFGEGSWLTVV.

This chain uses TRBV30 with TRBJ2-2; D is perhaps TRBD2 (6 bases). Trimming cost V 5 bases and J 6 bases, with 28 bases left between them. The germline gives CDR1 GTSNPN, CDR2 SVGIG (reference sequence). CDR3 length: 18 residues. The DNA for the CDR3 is TGTGCCTGGTTTGGTGGCTGGGGACCGGGGGTCTTGCCCGGGGAGCTGTTTTTT. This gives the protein CAWFGGWGPGVLPGELFF.

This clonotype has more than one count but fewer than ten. The CDR3 is CASSPLVSGNTIYF. DNA for the CDR3: TGTGCCAGCAGCCCCCTTGTCTCTGGAAACACCATATATTTT. The V call is TRBV12-3 or TRBV12-4, the J call TRBJ1-3; D gene unclear. Between the trimmed V and J ends, which lost 6 bases and 0 bases, there was a span of 9 bases. The CDR3 has 14 amino acids.

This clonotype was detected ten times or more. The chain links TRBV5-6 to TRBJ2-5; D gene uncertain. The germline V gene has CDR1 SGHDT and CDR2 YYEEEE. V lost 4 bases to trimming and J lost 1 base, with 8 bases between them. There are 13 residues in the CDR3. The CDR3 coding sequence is TGTGCCAGCAGCCCGCTGATCCAAGAGACCCAGTACTTC. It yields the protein CASSPLIQETQYF.

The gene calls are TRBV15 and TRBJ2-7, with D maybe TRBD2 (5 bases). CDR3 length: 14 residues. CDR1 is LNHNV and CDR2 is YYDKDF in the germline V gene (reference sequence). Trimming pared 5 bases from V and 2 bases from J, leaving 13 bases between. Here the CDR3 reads CATSPGITPYEQYV. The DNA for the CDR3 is TGTGCCACCAGCCCCGGGATTACCCCCTACGAGCAGTACGTC.